This T cell receptor beta chain was identified during a study of CD8 T cells in Susac syndrome. The CDR3 runs 13 residues. V lost 3 bases and J lost 7; bases outside the gene matches: 4. Random hexamers were used to reverse transcribe roughly 0.45 to 1 ug of RNA. Amplification of TCR beta CDR3 spanned 54 Vbeta and 13 Jbeta via immunoSEQ multiplex PCR. One entry per CDR3 protein results from TCRdb running MiXCR on the immunoSEQ multiplex PCR reads. Here the sample spans about 180,000 distinct CDR3 sequences, under 97% being singletons. Sequences were obtained from CD4+ T cells from PBMCs. The chain recombines TRBV12-3 or TRBV12-4 with TRBJ1-2; 8 bases are shared with TRBD1. The TCR originated in a human donor with multiple sclerosis. This CDR3 is CASSFAGTGGYTF. DNA of the CDR3: TGTGCCAGCAGTTTCGCAGGGACAGGTGGCTACACCTTC.